Listed below are T cell receptor beta chains from one sample, sequenced in a study of T cells after yellow fever vaccination. A single record per CDR3 protein comes from TCRdb applying MiXCR to the 5' RACE reads. This repertoire shows approximately 300,000 distinct CDR3 sequences, around 10% found once; its top ten account for 2.5% to 4%. The sequenced sample was CD4+ T cells sorted from PBMCs, obtained 45 days after the yellow fever booster vaccination. These receptors originate from a man aged 18-30 years who received the YFV17D yellow fever vaccine. CDR3s include the opening cysteine and the closing phenylalanine or tryptophan. Each record gives: CDR3 DNA, CDR3 protein, J gene, clone size, D gene, V gene. A D gene is named only where the DNA matches it firmly. Size is omitted from some rows. Given values are once, few, many or a class for expanded clones.

CDR3nt: TGTGCCAGCAGCTTATCCCTAGCGGGGAGCAATGAGCAGTTCTTC
CDR3aa: CASSLSLAGSNEQFF
j_gene: TRBJ2-1
abundance: -
d_gene: TRBD2
v_gene: TRBV7-3

CDR3nt: TGTGCCAGCAGTTTTCTCCCCGGGGGGGCCGGCACAGATACGCAGTATTTT
CDR3aa: CASSFLPGGAGTDTQYF
j_gene: TRBJ2-3
abundance: many
d_gene: TRBD2
v_gene: TRBV28

CDR3nt: TGTGCCAGCAGCCAAGACGGTGGGGCATCCTTC
CDR3aa: CASSQDGGASF
j_gene: TRBJ2-5
abundance: few
d_gene: -
v_gene: TRBV3-1

CDR3nt: TGCAGTGCCTCTCGCAACAATGAGCAGTTCTTC
CDR3aa: CSASRNNEQFF
j_gene: TRBJ2-1
abundance: -
d_gene: -
v_gene: TRBV20-1

CDR3nt: TGCAGTGCTAGAGCGGTGCGGACTAGTGTCGAGACCCAGTACTTC
CDR3aa: CSARAVRTSVETQYF
j_gene: TRBJ2-5
abundance: few
d_gene: TRBD2
v_gene: TRBV20-1

CDR3nt: TGTGCCAGCAGGTCATATAGCAATCAGCCCCAGCATTTT
CDR3aa: CASRSYSNQPQHF
j_gene: TRBJ1-5
abundance: few
d_gene: -
v_gene: TRBV6-1

CDR3nt: TGTGCCAGCAGCCGACTGGGCGAAGAGACCCAGTACTTC
CDR3aa: CASSRLGEETQYF
j_gene: TRBJ2-5
abundance: many
d_gene: -
v_gene: TRBV12-3/TRBV12-4

CDR3nt: TGCGCCAGCAGCTTGGGGGGACAGATAAATTCACCCCTCCACTTT
CDR3aa: CASSLGGQINSPLHF
j_gene: TRBJ1-6
abundance: many
d_gene: TRBD1
v_gene: TRBV5-1

CDR3nt: TGCGCCAGCAGCCAAGATCGAACAGTCCAAGAGACCCAGTACTTC
CDR3aa: CASSQDRTVQETQYF
j_gene: TRBJ2-5
abundance: -
d_gene: -
v_gene: TRBV4-1

CDR3nt: TGTGCCAGCAGCTTAGGGGGTAGCGGGGAGTACAATGAGCAGTTCTTC
CDR3aa: CASSLGGSGEYNEQFF
j_gene: TRBJ2-1
abundance: -
d_gene: TRBD2
v_gene: TRBV7-2

CDR3nt: TGTGCCAGCAGCTTGGAGAGCTGGGATTTACTAGCCAAAAACATTCAGTACTTC
CDR3aa: CASSLESWDLLAKNIQYF
j_gene: TRBJ2-4
abundance: few
d_gene: -
v_gene: TRBV11-2

CDR3nt: TGTGCCAGCAGGCAAACCCCGAGCGGGGCTGGGGCCAACGTCCTGACTTTC
CDR3aa: CASRQTPSGAGANVLTF
j_gene: TRBJ2-6
abundance: few
d_gene: TRBD2
v_gene: TRBV12-3/TRBV12-4

CDR3nt: TGTGCCAGCAGCTTGGGGACACAGGATTCACCCCTCCACTTT
CDR3aa: CASSLGTQDSPLHF
j_gene: TRBJ1-6
abundance: -
d_gene: -
v_gene: TRBV5-6

CDR3nt: TGCAGTGCTAGGGGGCAAGAGACCCAGTACTTC
CDR3aa: CSARGQETQYF
j_gene: TRBJ2-5
abundance: -
d_gene: -
v_gene: TRBV20-1

CDR3nt: TGTGCCAGCAGCACCCGACAGGGCTCTGAAGCTTTCTTT
CDR3aa: CASSTRQGSEAFF
j_gene: TRBJ1-1
abundance: many
d_gene: TRBD1
v_gene: TRBV11-2

CDR3nt: TGTGCCAGCAGTTTCAGCGGGGGAACAGATACGCAGTATTTT
CDR3aa: CASSFSGGTDTQYF
j_gene: TRBJ2-3
abundance: many
d_gene: TRBD2
v_gene: TRBV12-3/TRBV12-4